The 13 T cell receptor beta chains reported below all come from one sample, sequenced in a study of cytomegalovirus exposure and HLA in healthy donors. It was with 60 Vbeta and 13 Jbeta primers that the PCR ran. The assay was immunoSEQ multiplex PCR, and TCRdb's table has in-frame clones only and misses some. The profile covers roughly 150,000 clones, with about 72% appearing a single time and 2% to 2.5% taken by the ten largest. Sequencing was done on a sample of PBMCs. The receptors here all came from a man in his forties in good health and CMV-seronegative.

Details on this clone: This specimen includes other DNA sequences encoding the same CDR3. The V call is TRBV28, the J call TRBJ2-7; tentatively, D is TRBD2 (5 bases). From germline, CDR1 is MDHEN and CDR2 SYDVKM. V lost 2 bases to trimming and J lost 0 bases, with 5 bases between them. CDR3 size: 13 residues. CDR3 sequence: CASSLRGSYEQYF. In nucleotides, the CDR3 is TGTGCCAGCAGTTTACGGGGCTCCTACGAGCAGTACTTC.

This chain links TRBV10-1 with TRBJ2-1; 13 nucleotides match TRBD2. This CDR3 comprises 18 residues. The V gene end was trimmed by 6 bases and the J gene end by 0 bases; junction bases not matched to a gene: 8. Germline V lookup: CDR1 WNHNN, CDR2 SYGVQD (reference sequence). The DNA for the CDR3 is TGCGCCAGCAGCCCGTGGACTAGCGGGAGAAGCTCCTACAATGAGCAGTTCTTC. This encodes CASSPWTSGRSSYNEQFF.

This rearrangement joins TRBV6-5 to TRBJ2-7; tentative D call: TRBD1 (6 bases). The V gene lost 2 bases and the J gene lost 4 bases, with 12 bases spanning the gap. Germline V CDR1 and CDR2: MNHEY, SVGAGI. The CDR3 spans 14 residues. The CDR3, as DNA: TGTGCCAGCAGTTACGGAACAGGGCTTTACGAGCAGTACTTC. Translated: CASSYGTGLYEQYF.

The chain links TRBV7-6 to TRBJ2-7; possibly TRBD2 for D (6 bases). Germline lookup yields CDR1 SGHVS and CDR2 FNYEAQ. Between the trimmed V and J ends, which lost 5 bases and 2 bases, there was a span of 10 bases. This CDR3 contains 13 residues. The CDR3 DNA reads TGTGCCAGCAGCGGAGGGGTCACCTACGAGCAGTACTTC. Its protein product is CASSGGVTYEQYF.

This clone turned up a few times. The CDR3 coding sequence is TGCGCCAGCAGCTTCTACAGGGCTTCCGCCTACGAGCAGTACTTC. Its protein product is CASSFYRASAYEQYF. This chain connects TRBV5-1 to TRBJ2-7, with a weak D call TRBD1 (6 bases). CDR3 length: 15 amino acids. Germline V gene lookup returns CDR1 SGHRS and CDR2 YFSETQ. V gave up 2 bases and J gave up 2 bases, with 14 bases separating them.

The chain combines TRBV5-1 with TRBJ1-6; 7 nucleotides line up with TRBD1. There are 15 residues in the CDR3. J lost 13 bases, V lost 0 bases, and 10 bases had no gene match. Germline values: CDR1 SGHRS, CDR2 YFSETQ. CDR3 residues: CASSLGPGTAKPLHF. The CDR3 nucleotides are TGCGCCAGCAGCTTGGGCCCCGGGACAGCTAAGCCCCTCCACTTT.

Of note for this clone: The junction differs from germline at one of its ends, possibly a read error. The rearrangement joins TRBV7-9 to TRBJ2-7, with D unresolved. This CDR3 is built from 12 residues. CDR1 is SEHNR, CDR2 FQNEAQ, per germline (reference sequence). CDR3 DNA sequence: TGTTCCAGCAGCCTTCCTCTTTCCGAGCAGTACTTC. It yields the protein CSSSLPLSEQYF.

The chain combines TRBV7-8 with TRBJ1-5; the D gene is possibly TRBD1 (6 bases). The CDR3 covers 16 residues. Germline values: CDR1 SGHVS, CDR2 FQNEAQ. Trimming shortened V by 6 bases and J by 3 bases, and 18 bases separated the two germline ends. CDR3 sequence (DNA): TGTGCCAGCAGTTATTCCGGGACATCAGTCAATCAGCCCCAGCATTTT. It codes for CASSYSGTSVNQPQHF.

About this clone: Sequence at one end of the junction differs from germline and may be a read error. This CDR3 reads CASTQDWLAGESSYNEQFF. The CDR3 nucleotides read TGCGCCAGCACCCAAGATTGGCTAGCGGGGGAAAGCTCCTACAATGAGCAGTTCTTC. This chain links TRBV4-3 with TRBJ2-1; 10 bases are a match to TRBD2. Germline CDR1 and CDR2: LGHNA and YSLEER. The CDR3 is made up of 19 amino acids.

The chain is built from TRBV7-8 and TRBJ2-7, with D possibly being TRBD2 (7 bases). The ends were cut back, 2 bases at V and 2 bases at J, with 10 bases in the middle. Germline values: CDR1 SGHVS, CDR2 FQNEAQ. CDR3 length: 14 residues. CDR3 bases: TGTGCCAGCAGCTTAACAGGGAGGGCCTACGAGCAGTACTTC. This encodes CASSLTGRAYEQYF. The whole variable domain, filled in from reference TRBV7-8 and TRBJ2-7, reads GAGVSQSPRYKVAKRGQDVALRCDPISGHVSLFWYQQALGQGPEFLTYFQNEAQLDKSGLPSDRFFAERPEGSVSTLKIQRTQQEDSAVYLCASSLTGRAYEQYFGPGTRLTVT.

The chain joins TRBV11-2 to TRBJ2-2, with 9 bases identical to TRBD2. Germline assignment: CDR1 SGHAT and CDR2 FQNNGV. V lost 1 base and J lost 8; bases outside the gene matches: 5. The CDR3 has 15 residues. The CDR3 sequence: CASSLGLAGSGELFF. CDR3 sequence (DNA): TGTGCCAGCAGCTTAGGGCTAGCGGGGAGTGGGGAGCTGTTTTTT.

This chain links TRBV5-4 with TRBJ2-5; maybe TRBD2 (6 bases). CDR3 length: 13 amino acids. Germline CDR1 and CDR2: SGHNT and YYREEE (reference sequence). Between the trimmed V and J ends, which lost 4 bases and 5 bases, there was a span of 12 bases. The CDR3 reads CASSPGVRETQYF. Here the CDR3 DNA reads TGTGCCAGCAGCCCGGGGGTTCGGGAGACCCAGTACTTC.

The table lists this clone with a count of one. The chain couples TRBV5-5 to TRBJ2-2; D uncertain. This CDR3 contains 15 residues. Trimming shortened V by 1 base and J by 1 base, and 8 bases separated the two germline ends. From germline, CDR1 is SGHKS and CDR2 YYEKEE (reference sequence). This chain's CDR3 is CASSLRGWNTGELFF. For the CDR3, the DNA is TGTGCCAGCAGCTTGAGAGGTTGGAACACCGGGGAGCTGTTTTTT.